Each of the 21 T cell receptor beta chains below was sequenced from the same sample in a study of response to subunit inactivated influenza vaccine. TCRdb passed the RT-PCR reads through MiXCR, listing each CDR3 protein once. The table has about 530,000 distinct CDR3 sequences, about 12% seen once. The sample consisted of PBMCs from blood, taken on the day of vaccination. These receptor sequences come from a man aged 50 to 60 who received an inactivated influenza vaccine.

The sample holds a few counts of this clonotype. The chain carries TRBV29-1 and TRBJ2-1, with TRBD2 identical over 16 bases. The CDR3 sequence is 18 residues long. V lost 6 bases and J lost 2; bases outside the gene matches: 10. CDR1 SQVTM and CDR2 ANQGSEA come from the germline V gene. CDR3 sequence: CSVEGLAGGPVTYNEQFF. DNA for the CDR3: TGCAGCGTGGAGGGACTAGCGGGAGGGCCAGTCACCTACAATGAGCAGTTCTTC.

This clonotype was detected a few times. CDR3 loop: CATAPLAGGLTDTQYF. CDR3 in DNA: TGTGCCACCGCCCCCCTCGCGGGGGGTCTGACAGATACGCAGTATTTT. The gene calls are TRBV19 and TRBJ2-3; 8 nucleotides line up with TRBD2. The CDR3 covers 16 residues. Germline V gene lookup returns CDR1 LNHDA and CDR2 SQIVND (reference sequence). Unmatched junction bases numbered 15, after V lost 10 bases and J lost 3 bases.

The sample holds many counts of this clonotype. The rearrangement uses TRBV20-1 and TRBJ2-2; no clear D. The germline CDR1 and CDR2 sequences are DFQATT and SNEGSKA (reference sequence). Deletions cut 7 bases from V and 0 bases from J, with 9 bases between. The CDR3 runs 13 residues. This chain's CDR3 is CSVPRANTGELFF. Here the CDR3 DNA reads TGCAGTGTTCCGCGCGCGAACACCGGGGAGCTGTTTTTT.

This clonotype was seen ten or more times. This chain connects TRBV5-1 to TRBJ1-3; D may be TRBD1 (5 bases). Germline lookup yields CDR1 SGHRS and CDR2 YFSETQ. The CDR3 runs 17 residues. V was trimmed by 4 bases and J by 0 bases, leaving 17 bases between them. The chain's CDR3 is CASSPEAGWNSGNTIYF. In DNA, the CDR3 is TGCGCCAGCAGCCCGGAAGCAGGGTGGAACTCTGGAAACACCATATATTTT.

The chain employs TRBV6-5 and TRBJ2-7; 9 nucleotides agree with TRBD2. There are 15 residues in the CDR3. Germline-derived CDR1 and CDR2 are MNHEY and SVGAGI. V lost 0 bases, J lost 3 bases, and 3 bases stayed unmatched. The DNA of the CDR3 is TGTGCCAGCAGTTACTCTTTTAGCGGGGGCTACGAGCAGTACTTC. This translates into CASSYSFSGGYEQYF.

Ten or more counts support this clonotype. This rearrangement joins TRBV27 to TRBJ2-7; weak D call: TRBD2 (5 bases). V dropped 2 bases and J dropped 2 bases, with 16 bases sitting between them. From germline, CDR1 is MNHEY and CDR2 SMNVEV (reference sequence). This CDR3 is 16 amino acids long. The CDR3 protein is CASSLKTSTRPYEQYF. CDR3 bases: TGTGCCAGCAGTTTAAAAACTAGTACTAGGCCCTACGAGCAGTACTTC.

This clonotype came up many times. This chain uses TRBV5-1 with TRBJ2-1; a weak D match, TRBD2 (5 bases). Germline V lookup: CDR1 SGHRS, CDR2 YFSETQ. The CDR3 length is 16 residues. The V end lost 0 bases, the J end lost 9 bases, and 19 bases lay between the germline ends. CDR3 sequence: CASSLVRRNRESEQFF. DNA for the CDR3: TGCGCCAGCAGCTTGGTCCGACGGAACCGGGAAAGTGAGCAGTTCTTC.

Only a few counts were recorded for this clonotype. V and J are TRBV12-3 or TRBV12-4 and TRBJ2-5; perhaps TRBD2 as D (6 bases). Deletions cut 5 bases from V and 2 bases from J, with 15 bases between. CDR3 length: 15 residues. In DNA form, the CDR3 reads TGTGCCAGCAGTCGAGACGGGACTTCTCAAGAGACCCAGTACTTC. Protein sequence: CASSRDGTSQETQYF.

A few counts support this clonotype. This CDR3 is CASSYDKLGTSGIYNEQFF. CDR3 bases: TGTGCCAGCAGTTACGACAAACTCGGGACTAGCGGAATATACAATGAGCAGTTCTTC. V is TRBV6-5 and J is TRBJ2-1; 11 bases line up with TRBD2. The CDR3 is 19 residues long. Germline-derived CDR1 and CDR2 are MNHEY and SVGAGI. The junction had 13 bases not matched to a gene; V was cut back by 2 bases and J by 4 bases.

In its sample, this clonotype was seen many times. The chain employs TRBV14 and TRBJ1-1, with a possible D match to TRBD1 (5 bases). CDR3 length: 16 residues. V dropped 1 base and J dropped 5 bases, with 17 bases sitting between them. Germline-derived CDR1 and CDR2 are SGHDN and FVKESK. The CDR3 sequence: CASSQAGGPTGTEAFF. CDR3 DNA sequence: TGTGCCAGCAGCCAAGCCGGGGGACCCACGGGAACTGAAGCTTTCTTT. The full variable domain, completed using reference TRBV14 and TRBJ1-1, is EAGVTQFPSHSVIEKGQTVTLRCDPISGHDNLYWYRRVMGKEIKFLLHFVKESKQDESGMPNNRFLAERTGGTYSTLKVQPAELEDSGVYFCASSQAGGPTGTEAFFGQGTRLTVV.

This clonotype has ten or more counts. V and J are TRBV29-1 and TRBJ2-7, with 7 nucleotides matching TRBD1. This CDR3 is 16 amino acids long. J lost 4 bases, V lost 7 bases, and 19 bases had no gene match. Germline V lookup: CDR1 SQVTM, CDR2 ANQGSEA. DNA for the CDR3: TGCAGCGCCGAGGGATTAGGGGGCGGTCTGGGATACGAGCAGTACTTC. Its translation: CSAEGLGGGLGYEQYF.

This clonotype was found a few times. The chain links TRBV10-3 to TRBJ2-2; the match to TRBD2 covers 11 bases. The V gene end was trimmed by 6 bases and the J gene end by 1 base; junction bases not matched to a gene: 4. The CDR3 has 16 residues. CDR1 ENHRY and CDR2 SYGVKD come from the germline V gene. The CDR3 loop is CAIRPTSGRNTGELFF. As DNA, the CDR3 is TGTGCCATCAGACCTACTAGCGGGAGGAACACCGGGGAGCTGTTTTTT.

This rearrangement joins TRBV28 to TRBJ2-7; no clear D gene. V lost 4 bases to trimming and J lost 4 bases, with 14 bases between them. CDR1 and CDR2 from the germline V gene are MDHEN and SYDVKM. The CDR3 has 14 residues. CDR3 residues: CASSYLERIYEQYF. DNA of the CDR3: TGTGCCAGCAGTTATCTGGAACGAATTTACGAGCAGTACTTC.

The rearrangement joins TRBV9 to TRBJ2-1; D ambiguous. V was shortened by 2 bases and J by 4 bases, with 13 bases between the two germline ends. This CDR3 contains 15 residues. CDR1 SGDLS and CDR2 YYNGEE come from the germline V gene. The CDR3 coding sequence is TGTGCCAGCAGCGTTGACCGAACTTTTTACAATGAGCAGTTCTTC. As protein: CASSVDRTFYNEQFF.

Here the CDR3 reads CASSPSQATNEKLFF. DNA of the CDR3: TGCGCCAGCAGCCCTTCACAGGCAACTAATGAAAAACTGTTTTTT. The chain uses TRBV4-3 and TRBJ1-4, with a weak D call TRBD1 (5 bases). The CDR3 contains 15 residues. Germline V gene sequence: CDR1 LGHNA, CDR2 YSLEER. V lost 4 bases to trimming and J lost 0 bases, with 9 bases between them.

The chain combines TRBV18 with TRBJ2-2; no definite D call. This CDR3 region has 16 residues. V was clipped by 0 bases and J by 4 bases, with 12 bases between them. The germline V gene has CDR1 KGHSH and CDR2 LQKENI. This chain's CDR3 is CASSPPGLSVTGELFF. The CDR3 region has the DNA TGTGCCAGCTCACCACCGGGCCTTTCCGTCACCGGGGAGCTGTTTTTT.

The CDR3 DNA reads as TGTGCCGATCGGGCCGGAAACTCTGGAAACACCATATATTTT. Amino acid sequence: CADRAGNSGNTIYF. The rearrangement uses TRBV12-3 or TRBV12-4 and TRBJ1-3; D is unclear. This CDR3 region has 14 residues. Trimming took off 11 bases at V and 0 bases at J, with 14 bases between the two ends.

This clonotype was seen only a few times. The rearrangement joins TRBV28 to TRBJ2-1; weak D call: TRBD2 (5 bases). This CDR3 has 16 amino acids. V dropped 6 bases and J dropped 1 base, with 16 bases sitting between them. Germline V gene data show CDR1 as MDHEN and CDR2 as SYDVKM. CDR3 in amino acids: CASSVGLKTSYNEQFF. The CDR3 coding sequence is TGTGCCAGCAGCGTCGGACTGAAGACGTCCTACAATGAGCAGTTCTTC.

This chain links TRBV5-1 with TRBJ2-3; TRBD1 matches at 10 bases. Germline values: CDR1 SGHRS, CDR2 YFSETQ. This CDR3 contains 15 residues. V lost 4 bases and J lost 2; bases outside the gene matches: 4. The CDR3 loop is CASSVDRGVTDTQYF. CDR3 sequence (DNA): TGCGCCAGCAGCGTGGACAGGGGGGTCACAGATACGCAGTATTTT.

This clonotype came up a few times. This chain links TRBV21-1 with TRBJ2-2; TRBD2, the table's D call, was not compared with the DNA. TRBV21-1 is tagged as a pseudogene. The CDR3 contains 14 residues. The CDR3 loop is CASPAGGPSGELFF. The CDR3 DNA sequence: TGTGCCAGCCCAGCGGGGGGGCCTTCCGGGGAGCTGTTTTTT.

The V call is TRBV6-1, the J call TRBJ2-2; 13 positions match TRBD2. Germline CDR1 reads MNHNS; CDR2 reads SASEGT. V lost 6 bases, J lost 7 bases, and 8 bases stayed unmatched. The CDR3 is 16 residues long. The CDR3 loop reads CASSETSGRPVGELFF. CDR3 nucleotides: TGTGCCAGCAGCGAGACTAGCGGGAGGCCCGTCGGGGAGCTGTTTTTT.